This is a list of T cell receptor beta chains from one sample in a study of T cell responses to AZD1222 COVID-19 vaccine. TCRdb's copy holds only in-frame clones and misses some; the assay was immunoSEQ multiplex PCR. The table shows under 150,000 clones, with 85% to 95% occurring only once. The sample was peripheral blood, taken on day 0 of AZD1222 vaccination. The receptors were sampled from an adult in good health. The CDR3 runs from the conserved cysteine through the conserved F or W. The D gene is left open where the match is weak.

J gene,V gene,D gene,CDR3 protein,CDR3 DNA
TRBJ1-1,TRBV19,.,CASSRGNTEAFF,TGTGCCAGTAGCCGGGGGAACACTGAAGCTTTCTTT
TRBJ2-2,TRBV7-7,.,CARGVFGNTGELFF,TGTGCTAGGGGGGTGTTTGGGAACACCGGGGAGCTGTTTTTT
TRBJ2-2,TRBV10-3,.,CAISEMTANTGELFF,TGTGCCATCAGTGAGATGACAGCGAACACCGGGGAGCTGTTTTTT
TRBJ1-6,TRBV6-5,.,CASSTQGNSPLHF,TGTGCCAGCAGTACACAAGGGAATTCACCCCTCCACTTT
TRBJ1-1,TRBV19,.,CASSIFPGEGTEAFF,TGTGCCAGTAGTATCTTCCCAGGGGAAGGCACTGAAGCTTTCTTT
TRBJ1-6,TRBV12-3/TRBV12-4,.,CASSFLPNSPLHF,TGTGCCAGCAGTTTTCTCCCCAATTCACCCCTCCACTTT
TRBJ2-7,TRBV5-1,TRBD2,CASSFGGGEYEQYF,TGCGCCAGCAGCTTTGGGGGAGGGGAGTACGAGCAGTACTTC
TRBJ1-1,TRBV5-1,.,CASSLDPGPAEAFF,TGCGCCAGCAGCTTGGATCCGGGGCCCGCTGAAGCTTTCTTT
TRBJ2-1,TRBV5-1,TRBD2,CASSGTSGATSYNEQFF,TGCGCCAGCAGCGGGACTAGCGGGGCCACCTCCTACAATGAGCAGTTCTTC
TRBJ2-7,TRBV10-1,.,CASSESVGYEQYF,TGCGCCAGCAGTGAGTCCGTTGGGTACGAGCAGTACTTC